The next 20 T cell receptor beta chains were all read from a single sample in a study of CD8+CD57+ T cells in acquired aplastic anemia. Researchers used genomic DNA as the template to profile TCR beta VDJ and CDR3. MiXCR, run by TCRdb on the reads, gives a single entry per CDR3 protein. The sample includes more than 45,000 distinct CDR3 sequences, approximately 50% seen only once; the top ten take roughly 15%. Whoever was chosen for sequencing had shown CD8+CD57+ cell expansion by flow cytometry. The sample consisted of sorted CD4+, CD8+, or CD8+CD57+ T cells (not recorded which) from PBMCs. The receptors were sampled from a human donor with aplastic anemia.

This clonotype was counted ten times or more. The chain is built from TRBV6-1 and TRBJ1-2; 7 nucleotides match TRBD1. CDR1 is MNHNS and CDR2 is SASEGT in the germline V gene. The CDR3 runs 13 residues. Losses at the gene ends were 5 bases for V and 6 bases for J; bases not matched to a gene: 6. For the CDR3, the DNA is TGTGCCAGCAGTACAGGGGAAGTCGATGGCTACACCTTC. The encoded protein is CASSTGEVDGYTF.

The rearrangement links TRBV24-1 to TRBJ1-2; TRBD1 agrees at 10 bases. Germline assignment: CDR1 KGHDR and CDR2 SFDVKD. The CDR3 sequence is 15 residues long. Trimming cost V 4 bases and J 8 bases; bases outside gene matches: 9. The CDR3 protein is CATSESGTGDNGYTF. The CDR3 nucleotides are TGTGCCACCAGTGAATCGGGGACAGGGGATAACGGCTACACCTTC.

V gene TRBV5-5 combines with J gene TRBJ1-2; the D gene is possibly TRBD1 (5 bases). Looked up from germline, CDR1 is SGHKS and CDR2 is YYEKEE (reference sequence). Trimming pared 6 bases from V and 0 bases from J, leaving 12 bases between. The CDR3 spans 14 residues. This chain's CDR3 is CASTFDSSNYGYTF. The CDR3 region has the DNA TGTGCCAGCACCTTCGACAGTTCTAACTATGGCTACACCTTC. Full variable domain (outside the CDR3, taken from reference TRBV5-5 and TRBJ1-2): DAGVTQSPTHLIKTRGQQVTLRCSPISGHKSVSWYQQVLGQGPQFIFQYYEKEERGRGNFPDRFSARQFPNYSSELNVNALLLGDSALYLCASTFDSSNYGYTFGSGTRLTVV.

Concerning this clonotype: The junction differs from germline at one of its ends, possibly a read error. The rearrangement joins TRBV7-9 to TRBJ2-7; 10 bases fit TRBD1. This CDR3 region has 12 residues. The germline gives CDR1 SEHNR, CDR2 FQNEAQ (reference sequence). CDR3 bases: TGCAGCGTCAGACAGGGGGCGCGAGAGCAGTACTTC. Encoded protein: CSVRQGAREQYF.

V usage is TRBV20-1 and J usage is TRBJ1-6; tentative D call: TRBD1 (5 bases). The CDR3 loop spans 14 amino acids. The V end was cut by 6 bases, the J end by 4 bases, with 13 bases between. Germline CDR1 DFQATT, CDR2 SNEGSKA (reference sequence). This CDR3 reads CSARQGGYNSPLHF. CDR3 bases: TGCAGTGCGCGCCAGGGAGGGTATAATTCACCCCTCCACTTT.

This clonotype was seen ten or more times. The gene calls are TRBV7-9 and TRBJ2-3; 10 positions agree with TRBD1. The CDR3 runs 15 residues. The V segment lost 10 bases and the J segment 4 bases; nucleotides outside the gene matches: 11. Germline V gives CDR1 SEHNR, CDR2 FQNEAQ (reference sequence). The CDR3 DNA sequence: TGTGCCACCAATTATCCGGGACAGGGGTCAGATACGCAGTATTTT. Translating gives CATNYPGQGSDTQYF. The full variable domain, its missing parts supplied by reference TRBV7-9 and TRBJ2-3, is DTGVSQNPRHKITKRGQNVTFRCDPISEHNRLYWYRQTLGQGPEFLTYFQNEAQLEKSRLLSDRFSAERPKGSFSTLEIQRTEQGDSAMYLCATNYPGQGSDTQYFGPGTRLTVL.

V is TRBV11-1 and J is TRBJ2-2; unclear D gene. CDR3 length: 17 amino acids. CDR1 and CDR2 (germline): SGHAT, FQDESV (reference sequence). V was cut by 6 bases and J by 2 bases, with 19 bases left in between. CDR3 in DNA: TGTGCCAGCAGTCCTACCGCCGCGCGGATCAACACCGGGGAGCTGTTTTTT. Amino acid sequence: CASSPTAARINTGELFF.

V usage is TRBV7-7 and J usage is TRBJ2-5; no reliable D call. V lost 5 bases to trimming and J lost 5 bases, with 6 bases between them. From germline, CDR1 is SSHAT and CDR2 FNYEAQ (reference sequence). The CDR3 contains 11 residues. The CDR3 DNA follows: TGTGCCAGCAGCCCATCCGAGACCCAGTACTTC. It yields the protein CASSPSETQYF.

The rearrangement links TRBV24-1 to TRBJ2-7, with D unclear. CDR3 length: 13 residues. Trimming took off 7 bases at V and 7 bases at J, with 16 bases between the two ends. The germline V gene encodes CDR1 KGHDR and CDR2 SFDVKD. The CDR3 DNA is TGTGCCACCAGCCCATCCGGACGAGGTGAGCAGTACTTC. Translating gives CATSPSGRGEQYF.

The V call is TRBV3-1, the J call TRBJ2-3; D is ambiguous. CDR3 length equals 13 residues. Trimming left V 0 bases short and J 5 bases short, with 6 bases between. Germline V gene sequence: CDR1 LGHDT, CDR2 YNNKEL (reference sequence). The CDR3 nucleotides are TGTGCCAGCAGCCAAGAACCGGGAGATACGCAGTATTTT. Protein sequence: CASSQEPGDTQYF.

This clonotype was found many times. The CDR3 protein is CVGGPYTDTQYF. CDR3 in DNA: TGTGTCGGTGGACCATACACAGATACGCAGTATTTT. The chain uses TRBV9 and TRBJ2-3, with unresolved D. This CDR3 is 12 amino acids long. CDR1 and CDR2 (germline): SGDLS, YYNGEE.

At least ten counts were recorded for this clonotype. This chain links TRBV5-6 with TRBJ1-2; D gene unclear. CDR1 is SGHDT and CDR2 is YYEEEE in the germline V gene. Trimming removed 3 bases from V and 0 bases from J, with 6 bases in between. This CDR3 comprises 13 residues. The CDR3 loop is CASSSGANYGYTF. For the CDR3, the DNA is TGTGCCAGCAGCTCCGGGGCTAACTATGGCTACACCTTC. Full variable domain (outside the CDR3, taken from reference TRBV5-6 and TRBJ1-2): DAGVTQSPTHLIKTRGQQVTLRCSPKSGHDTVSWYQQALGQGPQFIFQYYEEEERQRGNFPDRFSGHQFPNYSSELNVNALLLGDSALYLCASSSGANYGYTFGSGTRLTVV.

This chain uses TRBV29-1 with TRBJ1-2; 7 nucleotides align to TRBD1. This CDR3 has 12 residues. V was pared by 6 bases and J by 6 bases, with 7 bases of the junction left unmatched. Germline loops: CDR1 SQVTM, CDR2 ANQGSEA. CDR3 sequence (DNA): TGCAGCGTGATGGAAGGGGGCGATGGCTACACCTTC. Translated, it gives CSVMEGGDGYTF.

The V and J genes are TRBV10-1 and TRBJ2-7, with D unclear. The CDR3 runs 11 residues. Trimming cost V 0 bases and J 7 bases, with 4 bases left between them. Germline CDR1 reads WNHNN; CDR2 reads SYGVQD (reference sequence). CDR3 coding DNA: TGCGCCAGCAGTGAGTCCCAGGAGCAGTACTTC. Protein product: CASSESQEQYF.

This clonotype was seen just once. The V and J genes are TRBV9 and TRBJ2-1; weak D call: TRBD2 (6 bases). The CDR3 has 17 residues. Deletions cut 0 bases from V and 4 bases from J, with 17 bases between. Germline CDR1 is SGDLS and CDR2 is YYNGEE. The CDR3 DNA reads TGTGCCAGCAGCGTAGGGAGCGGCGGGACTCGGTACAATGAGCAGTTCTTC. It is translated as CASSVGSGGTRYNEQFF.

This clonotype was detected many times. The CDR3 protein is CASSPAGQGAGEAFF. CDR3 DNA: TGTGCCAGCAGCCCAGCGGGACAGGGGGCGGGTGAAGCTTTCTTT. The chain uses TRBV7-6 and TRBJ1-1, with TRBD1 matching over 12 bases. The CDR3 runs to 15 residues. Germline V CDR1 and CDR2: SGHVS, FNYEAQ. V shed 5 bases and J 7 bases; nucleotides not matched to a gene: 8.

The chain employs TRBV7-9 and TRBJ2-3; D gene unclear. Per the germline V gene, CDR1 is SEHNR and CDR2 is FQNEAQ (reference sequence). V gave up 1 base and J gave up 5 bases, with 7 bases separating them. CDR3 length: 13 residues. The CDR3 sequence: CASSLGLGDTQYF. DNA of the CDR3: TGTGCCAGCAGCTTAGGATTAGGAGATACGCAGTATTTT.

This chain connects TRBV10-2 to TRBJ2-5; D not certain. This CDR3 region has 12 residues. V gave up 10 bases and J gave up 2 bases, with 11 bases separating them. CDR1 and CDR2 from the germline V gene are WSHSY and SAAADI. CDR3 sequence: CATADGQETQYF. The CDR3 nucleotides are TGCGCCACCGCCGACGGGCAAGAGACCCAGTACTTC.

Only a few counts were recorded for this clonotype. The rearrangement uses TRBV20-1 and TRBJ1-2, with 7 positions matching TRBD1. Germline V lookup: CDR1 DFQATT, CDR2 SNEGSKA (reference sequence). This CDR3 comprises 16 residues. The V segment lost 1 base and the J segment 2 bases; nucleotides outside the gene matches: 10. The CDR3 spells CSARGVGGQPNYGYTF. The CDR3 DNA sequence: TGCAGTGCTAGAGGGGTAGGGGGACAGCCAAACTATGGCTACACCTTC.

This clonotype was seen many times. J is TRBJ2-2 and V is TRBV11-2, with D unresolved. This CDR3 has 12 amino acids. Germline CDR1 reads SGHAT; CDR2 reads FQNNGV. Deletions cut 0 bases from V and 5 bases from J, with 1 base between. This CDR3 is CASSLETGELFF. CDR3 bases: TGTGCCAGCAGCTTAGAGACCGGGGAGCTGTTTTTT.